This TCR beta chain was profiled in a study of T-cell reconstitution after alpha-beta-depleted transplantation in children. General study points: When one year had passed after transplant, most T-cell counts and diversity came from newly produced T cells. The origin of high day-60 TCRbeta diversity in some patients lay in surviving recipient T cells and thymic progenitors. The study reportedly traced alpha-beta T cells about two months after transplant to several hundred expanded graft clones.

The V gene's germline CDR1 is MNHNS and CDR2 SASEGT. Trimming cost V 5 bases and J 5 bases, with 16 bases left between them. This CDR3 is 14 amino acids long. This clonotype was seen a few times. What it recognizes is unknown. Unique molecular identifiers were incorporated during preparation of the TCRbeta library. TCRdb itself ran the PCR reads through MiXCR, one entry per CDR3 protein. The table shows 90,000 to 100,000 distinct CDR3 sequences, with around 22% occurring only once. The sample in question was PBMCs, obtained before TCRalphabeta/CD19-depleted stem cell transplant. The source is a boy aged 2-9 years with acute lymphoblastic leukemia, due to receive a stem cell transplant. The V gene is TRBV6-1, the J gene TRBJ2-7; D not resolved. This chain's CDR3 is CASSPTMVPNEQYF. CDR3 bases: TGTGCCAGCAGTCCTACAATGGTTCCAAACGAGCAGTACTTC.